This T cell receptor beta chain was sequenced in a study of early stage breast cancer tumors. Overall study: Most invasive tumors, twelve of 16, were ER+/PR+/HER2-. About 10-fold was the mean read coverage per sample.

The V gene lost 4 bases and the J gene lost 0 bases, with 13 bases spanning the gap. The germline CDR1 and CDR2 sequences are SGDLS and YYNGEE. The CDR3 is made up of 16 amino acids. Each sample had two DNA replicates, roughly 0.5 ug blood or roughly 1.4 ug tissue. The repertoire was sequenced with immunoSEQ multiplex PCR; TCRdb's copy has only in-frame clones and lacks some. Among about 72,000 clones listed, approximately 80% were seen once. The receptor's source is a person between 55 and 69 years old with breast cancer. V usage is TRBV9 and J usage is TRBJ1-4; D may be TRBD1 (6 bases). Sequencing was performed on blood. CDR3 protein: CASSPGQLATNEKLFF. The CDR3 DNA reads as TGTGCCAGCAGCCCTGGACAGCTTGCAACTAATGAAAAACTGTTTTTT.